The rows below give T cell receptor beta chains drawn from one sample of a study of beta chain features in type 1 diabetes. Libraries were prepared by immunoSEQ multiplex PCR; TCRdb keeps only in-frame clonotypes and omits some of them. The table lists 430,000 or so clones, 9.5% to 12% of them singletons. Sequencing was carried out using naive CD4+ T cells from blood. The receptor source for this set is a woman in her late teens or twenties in good health. CDR3s include the opening cysteine and the closing phenylalanine or tryptophan. D genes are given only for firm matches. The size entry is marked missing in some rows and otherwise reads once, few, many or a size class.

d_call	clone_size	v_call	j_call	cdr3_aa	cdr3_nt
TRBD2	NA	TRBV30	TRBJ2-7	CAWSVVAGGYEQYF	TGTGCCTGGAGTGTAGTAGCGGGAGGCTACGAGCAGTACTTC
NA	NA	TRBV6-6	TRBJ1-1	CASSPRQTEAFF	TGTGCCAGCAGTCCTCGACAGACTGAAGCTTTCTTT
NA	few	TRBV7-9	TRBJ1-1	CASSTGPSAFF	TGTGCCAGCAGCACCGGACCTTCAGCTTTCTTT
NA	NA	TRBV10-3	TRBJ2-1	CASMNRDSYNEQFF	TGTGCCAGCATGAACAGGGATTCTTACAATGAGCAGTTCTTC
NA	NA	TRBV23-1	TRBJ1-5	CASSPPGGEGNQPQHF	TGCGCCAGCAGTCCCCCGGGTGGGGAGGGTAATCAGCCCCAGCATTTT
NA	NA	TRBV5-4	TRBJ2-3	CASSQGSGTDTQYF	TGTGCCAGCAGCCAGGGGAGCGGCACAGATACGCAGTATTTT
NA	few	TRBV14	TRBJ2-5	CASSRALRETQYF	TGTGCCAGCAGCCGGGCTTTAAGAGAGACCCAGTACTTC
NA	few	TRBV9	TRBJ2-2	CASRGSAGGNTGELFF	TGTGCCAGCAGAGGAAGCGCCGGGGGCAACACCGGGGAGCTGTTTTTT
TRBD2	few	TRBV4-2	TRBJ2-7	CASSQDRRGTSAEQYF	TGTGCCAGCAGCCAAGATCGAAGAGGGACTAGCGCCGAGCAGTACTTC
TRBD2	NA	TRBV7-9	TRBJ2-1	CASSLGLAGEDYNEQFF	TGTGCCAGCAGCTTAGGGCTAGCGGGGGAAGACTACAATGAGCAGTTCTTC
TRBD1	few	TRBV19	TRBJ2-1	CASSVLTGGYNEQFF	TGTGCCAGTAGTGTGTTGACAGGGGGCTACAATGAGCAGTTCTTC
TRBD1	NA	TRBV10-3	TRBJ1-2	CAISDSEGAGYTF	TGTGCCATCAGTGACTCGGAGGGGGCAGGCTACACCTTC
NA	once	TRBV5-4	TRBJ2-5	CASSLPGPQETQYF	TGTGCCAGCAGCTTGCCAGGCCCCCAAGAGACCCAGTACTTC
TRBD1	few	TRBV19	TRBJ2-4	CASSSSGQLAKNIQYF	TGTGCCAGTAGTTCCTCGGGACAGCTAGCCAAAAACATTCAGTACTTC
NA	few	TRBV7-2	TRBJ2-7	CASSSTSQDEQYF	TGTGCCAGCAGCTCGACTAGTCAGGACGAGCAGTACTTC
TRBD2	few	TRBV7-9	TRBJ2-5	CASGREPQETQYF	TGTGCCAGCGGGCGGGAGCCCCAAGAGACCCAGTACTTC
NA	few	TRBV4-3	TRBJ1-1	CASSQAGGGTEAFF	TGCGCCAGCAGCCAAGCGGGTGGCGGCACTGAAGCTTTCTTT
NA	NA	TRBV6-6	TRBJ2-3	CASSNTGISTDTQYF	TGTGCCAGCAGTAATACAGGGATTAGCACAGATACGCAGTATTTT
TRBD1	few	TRBV19	TRBJ2-5	CASRRQGQETQYF	TGTGCCAGTAGGAGACAGGGTCAAGAGACCCAGTACTTC
NA	few	TRBV14	TRBJ1-1	CASSQNTEAFF	TGTGCCAGCAGCCAGAACACTGAAGCTTTCTTT
TRBD2	NA	TRBV15	TRBJ2-3	CATSPGTSGTDTQYF	TGTGCCACCAGCCCCGGGACTAGCGGCACAGATACGCAGTATTTT
NA	NA	TRBV6-5	TRBJ1-2	CASSRRAPYGYTF	TGTGCCAGCAGCCGCAGGGCCCCCTATGGCTACACCTTC
TRBD1	many	TRBV29-1	TRBJ2-3	CSADRGTDTQYF	TGCAGTGCTGACAGGGGGACAGATACGCAGTATTTT
TRBD2	few	TRBV2	TRBJ2-5	CASSKEKASSGANF	TGTGCCAGCAGCAAGGAGAAGGCCTCTAGCGGGGCAAACTTC
NA	few	TRBV4-1	TRBJ2-6	CASSQLHRAGANVLTF	TGCGCCAGCAGCCAACTGCACAGGGCTGGGGCCAACGTCCTGACTTTC
TRBD2	few	TRBV2	TRBJ2-2	CASSESFLGSGRFRELFF	TGTGCCAGCAGTGAAAGCTTCTTGGGTAGCGGGAGGTTTAGGGAGCTGTTTTTT
NA	NA	TRBV5-1	TRBJ2-5	CASSLGPQETQYF	TGCGCCAGCAGCTTGGGCCCCCAAGAGACCCAGTACTTC
NA	NA	TRBV5-5	TRBJ1-4	CASSFQGEKLFF	TGTGCCAGCAGCTTTCAGGGAGAAAAACTGTTTTTT
TRBD1	NA	TRBV18	TRBJ2-2	CASSRDSANTGELFF	TGTGCCAGCTCACGGGACAGCGCGAACACCGGGGAGCTGTTTTTT
NA	NA	TRBV5-6	TRBJ2-1	CASSLERLGEQFF	TGTGCCAGCAGCTTGGAACGGTTAGGTGAGCAATTCTTC
NA	NA	TRBV30	TRBJ1-5	CAWSPKNRANQPQHF	TGTGCCTGGAGTCCTAAGAACAGGGCCAATCAGCCCCAGCATTTT
NA	NA	TRBV7-2	TRBJ2-5	CASSFSAHETQYF	TGTGCCAGCAGCTTCTCAGCGCATGAGACCCAGTACTTC
TRBD1	few	TRBV2	TRBJ1-2	CASSEVGTAYGYTF	TGTGCCAGCAGTGAAGTTGGGACAGCATATGGCTACACCTTC
TRBD1	NA	TRBV6-6	TRBJ2-3	CASRGQGLIADTQYF	TGTGCCAGCAGGGGACAGGGATTAATCGCCGATACGCAGTATTTT
NA	NA	TRBV19	TRBJ2-4	CASSQGGQQIAKNIQYF	TGTGCCAGTAGCCAGGGAGGACAGCAGATAGCCAAAAACATTCAGTACTTC
NA	few	TRBV27	TRBJ1-2	CASREAPGGYGYTF	TGTGCCAGCAGGGAAGCACCAGGCGGCTATGGCTACACCTTC
NA	NA	TRBV7-2	TRBJ2-7	CASSPRPSGVYEQYF	TGTGCCAGCAGCCCGAGGCCCTCCGGGGTCTACGAGCAGTACTTC
TRBD1	NA	TRBV7-6	TRBJ1-3	CASRDRGGNTIYF	TGTGCCAGCAGGGACAGGGGAGGAAACACCATATATTTT
TRBD2	NA	TRBV2	TRBJ2-1	CASSLFSGRYNEQFF	TGTGCCAGCAGCCTCTTTAGCGGGCGTTACAATGAGCAGTTCTTC
TRBD1	NA	TRBV2	TRBJ2-1	CASSEGDSRRIF	TGTGCCAGCAGTGAGGGGGACAGCCGTCGCATCTTC
NA	NA	TRBV7-6	TRBJ2-4	CASSPRPGAGAKNIQYF	TGTGCCAGCAGCCCCAGACCAGGGGCAGGAGCCAAAAACATTCAGTACTTC
TRBD2	NA	TRBV7-2	TRBJ2-1	CASSLVEGLPYNEQFF	TGTGCCAGCAGCTTAGTGGAGGGACTACCTTACAATGAGCAGTTCTTC
TRBD2	NA	TRBV6-4	TRBJ2-1	CASSATGGYNEQFF	TGTGCCAGCAGTGCAACGGGGGGGTACAATGAGCAGTTCTTC
TRBD1	few	TRBV25-1	TRBJ2-2	CASSVRKDRVGTGELFF	TGTGCCAGCAGTGTAAGGAAGGACAGGGTGGGCACCGGGGAGCTGTTTTTT
NA	NA	TRBV9	TRBJ2-1	CASSGSPHNEQFF	TGTGCCAGCAGCGGGTCCCCCCACAATGAGCAGTTCTTC
TRBD2	few	TRBV10-3	TRBJ2-7	CAIRKIAGGPYEQYF	TGTGCCATCAGGAAAATAGCGGGAGGGCCCTACGAGCAGTACTTC
TRBD2	NA	TRBV7-2	TRBJ2-1	CASSTQATSGNNEQFF	TGTGCCAGCAGCACTCAAGCGACTAGCGGAAACAATGAGCAGTTCTTC
NA	NA	TRBV5-1	TRBJ2-6	CATSGRGSGANVLTF	TGCGCCACCTCAGGGCGGGGATCCGGGGCCAACGTCCTGACTTTC
TRBD1	NA	TRBV29-1	TRBJ2-7	CSVVRQGFGTGSEQYF	TGCAGCGTTGTTCGACAGGGGTTTGGTACTGGTAGCGAGCAGTACTTC
NA	NA	TRBV6-5	TRBJ2-5	CASRQDSRAETQYF	TGTGCCAGCCGCCAAGACTCGAGGGCAGAGACCCAGTACTTC
NA	NA	TRBV14	TRBJ2-5	CASSLHLYQETQYF	TGTGCCAGCAGTCTTCATTTGTACCAAGAGACCCAGTACTTC
NA	many	TRBV29-1	TRBJ2-3	CSVAPGTYSRDTQYF	TGCAGCGTCGCTCCCGGGACATACTCGAGGGATACGCAGTATTTT
TRBD2	few	TRBV7-2	TRBJ2-3	CASSPSGRAADTQYF	TGTGCCAGCAGCCCAAGCGGGAGGGCTGCAGATACGCAGTATTTT
NA	few	TRBV7-2	TRBJ2-5	CASSRPGAASETQYF	TGTGCCAGCAGCAGACCTGGGGCGGCGTCAGAGACCCAGTACTTC
NA	few	TRBV2	TRBJ1-1	CASSDRTLGEAFF	TGTGCCAGCAGTGATAGGACACTCGGTGAAGCTTTCTTT
NA	many	TRBV14	TRBJ1-4	CASSQEETNWDDEKLFF	TGTGCCAGCAGCCAAGAAGAGACAAATTGGGATGATGAAAAACTGTTTTTT
NA	NA	TRBV4-1	TRBJ2-1	CASSQAGGGLSSYNEQFF	TGCGCCAGCAGCCAAGCCGGCGGAGGCCTGAGCTCCTACAATGAGCAGTTCTTC